These 15 T cell receptor beta chains originate from one sample sequenced in a study of blood T cell repertoires in COVID-19. Method: immunoSEQ multiplex PCR; TCRdb's copy keeps in-frame clones and lacks some. The sample shows about 58,000 clones, over 70% of them seen only once. Specimen: peripheral blood. The receptors were gathered from a human donor in a cohort sampled during active COVID-19.

The chain employs TRBV19 and TRBJ2-2, with TRBD1 identical over 11 bases. The CDR3 has 15 residues. Trimming removed 7 bases from V and 6 bases from J; junction bases left unmatched: 7. The germline gives CDR1 LNHDA, CDR2 SQIVND (reference sequence). The CDR3 here is CASKKGQGDSGELFF. CDR3 bases: TGTGCCAGTAAAAAGGGACAGGGGGATTCCGGGGAGCTGTTTTTT.

The V gene is TRBV7-9, the J gene TRBJ2-7, with D possibly being TRBD2 (6 bases). V gave up 2 bases and J gave up 5 bases, with 19 bases separating them. Germline CDR1 reads SEHNR; CDR2 reads FQNEAQ (reference sequence). The CDR3 is 16 residues long. CDR3 in amino acids: CASSLWTGEEVDEQYF. The DNA for the CDR3 is TGTGCCAGCAGCTTATGGACGGGAGAGGAGGTGGACGAGCAGTACTTC.

The chain recombines TRBV6-6 with TRBJ2-7; TRBD2 is a possible D gene (6 bases). Trimming took 4 bases from V and 3 from J, leaving 16 bases between them. The length of the CDR3 is 15 residues. Germline-derived CDR1 and CDR2 are MNHNY and SVGAGI (reference sequence). CDR3 loop: CASSSPPEGYYEQYF. Written as DNA, the CDR3 is TGTGCCAGCAGTTCCCCCCCGGAGGGCTACTACGAGCAGTACTTC.

This clone was observed a handful of times. The chain is built from TRBV19 and TRBJ1-6, with 8 positions matching TRBD1. The CDR3 is made up of 14 amino acids. V shed 5 bases and J 5 bases; nucleotides not matched to a gene: 2. Germline lookup yields CDR1 LNHDA and CDR2 SQIVND (reference sequence). CDR3 nucleotides: TGTGCCAGTAGTGAGACAGGGGATAATTCACCCCTCCACTTT. It translates to CASSETGDNSPLHF.

J is TRBJ2-3 and V is TRBV5-1, with 10 bases identical to TRBD2. This CDR3 is 18 amino acids long. Trimming removed 1 base from V and 0 bases from J; junction bases left unmatched: 8. In germline, CDR1 is SGHRS, CDR2 YFSETQ. The DNA for the CDR3 is TGCGCCAGCAGCTTGCGGGCTAGCGGGAGCTCTAGCACAGATACGCAGTATTTT. Amino acid sequence: CASSLRASGSSSTDTQYF.

The count of this clone is one. V usage is TRBV24-1 and J usage is TRBJ2-3, with 11 nucleotides matching TRBD2. Germline-derived CDR1 and CDR2 are KGHDR and SFDVKD. The CDR3 has 17 amino acids. V trimming: 4 bases; J trimming: 7 bases; junction bases outside the gene matches: 12. In DNA form, the CDR3 reads TGTGCCACCAGTGACCCACTAGCGGGAGAGGGATGGAATACGCAGTATTTT. This encodes CATSDPLAGEGWNTQYF.

This CDR3 reads CASSDRGGEQTINNEQFF. The CDR3, as DNA: TGTGCCAGCAGCGACCGAGGGGGGGAGCAGACAATTAACAATGAGCAGTTCTTC. The chain joins TRBV7-8 to TRBJ2-1; D may be TRBD2 (7 bases). Trimming stripped 5 bases from V and 5 bases from J, with 25 bases between. In germline, CDR1 is SGHVS, CDR2 FQNEAQ. The CDR3 sequence is 18 residues long.

The chain is built from TRBV28 and TRBJ1-1; perhaps TRBD1 as D (6 bases). Germline CDR1 and CDR2: MDHEN and SYDVKM. V was clipped by 6 bases and J by 0 bases, with 11 bases between them. This CDR3 is 14 amino acids long. The chain's CDR3 is CASRTGYLNTEAFF. CDR3 DNA: TGTGCCAGCAGGACAGGCTATTTGAACACTGAAGCTTTCTTT. The full variable domain, completed using reference TRBV28 and TRBJ1-1, is DVKVTQSSRYLVKRTGEKVFLECVQDMDHENMFWYRQDPGLGLRLIYFSYDVKMKEKGDIPEGYSVSREKKERFSLILESASTNQTSMYLCASRTGYLNTEAFFGQGTRLTVV.

The chain is built from TRBV30 and TRBJ1-3, with D perhaps TRBD1 (6 bases). Germline CDR1 GTSNPN, CDR2 SVGIG (reference sequence). Trimming stripped 1 base from V and 0 bases from J, with 10 bases between. The CDR3 runs to 15 residues. Here the CDR3 DNA reads TGTGCCTGGAGTGCAGGGGCCAACTCTGGAAACACCATATATTTT. Protein sequence: CAWSAGANSGNTIYF.

The table lists this clone with a few counts. The rearrangement links TRBV19 to TRBJ2-7, with 8 bases matching TRBD1. Germline values: CDR1 LNHDA, CDR2 SQIVND (reference sequence). V lost 6 bases to trimming and J lost 4 bases; unmatched junction nucleotides: 14. The CDR3 is 16 residues long. CDR3 amino acids: CASSLDAGTGGYEQYF. CDR3 DNA: TGTGCCAGTAGCCTCGACGCCGGGACAGGAGGATACGAGCAGTACTTC.

This rearrangement joins TRBV10-2 to TRBJ2-5, with D possibly being TRBD1 (6 bases). This CDR3 spans 12 amino acids. Germline V gene lookup returns CDR1 WSHSY and CDR2 SAAADI. The germline V and J ends were trimmed by 8 bases and 5 bases, with 12 bases remaining between them. In DNA, the CDR3 is TGCGCCAGCCGCGATCAGGGGGAGACCCAGTACTTC. Translating gives CASRDQGETQYF.

The J gene is TRBJ1-2, the V gene TRBV5-1, with 9 nucleotides matching TRBD1. With V trimmed by 4 bases and J by 6 bases, 7 bases remained unmatched. This CDR3 spans 14 amino acids. The germline V gene has CDR1 SGHRS and CDR2 YFSETQ. DNA of the CDR3: TGCGCCAGCAGCGACAGGGGGTCGGTTGATGGCTACACCTTC. Translation: CASSDRGSVDGYTF.

Notes on this clone: Other DNA sequences within the sample encode an identical CDR3. The chain uses TRBV6-5 and TRBJ1-5; perhaps TRBD1 as D (6 bases). The CDR3 length is 14 residues. Per the germline V gene, CDR1 is MNHEY and CDR2 is SVGAGI. V shed 7 bases and J shed 3 bases, with 13 bases lying between them. CDR3 region: CASNPTGSNQPQHF. The CDR3 DNA reads TGTGCCAGCAACCCGACAGGATCCAATCAGCCCCAGCATTTT.

The CDR3 region is CASSPFVNGYTF. Written as DNA, the CDR3 is TGTGCCAGCAGCCCCTTTGTTAATGGCTACACCTTC. The V and J genes are TRBV6-2 or TRBV6-3 and TRBJ1-2; no definite D call. The CDR3 consists of 12 residues. Germline lookup yields CDR1 MNHEY and CDR2 SVGEGT. The V and J ends lost 6 bases and 6 bases respectively, with 11 bases between them.

The V gene is TRBV5-1, the J gene TRBJ1-1, with 7 bases fitting TRBD1. V gave up 4 bases and J gave up 1 base; unmatched junction bases: 4. Germline assignment: CDR1 SGHRS and CDR2 YFSETQ. The CDR3 length is 14 residues. The CDR3 DNA sequence: TGCGCCAGCAGCGCGGGACAGACGAACACTGAAGCTTTCTTT. This translates into CASSAGQTNTEAFF.